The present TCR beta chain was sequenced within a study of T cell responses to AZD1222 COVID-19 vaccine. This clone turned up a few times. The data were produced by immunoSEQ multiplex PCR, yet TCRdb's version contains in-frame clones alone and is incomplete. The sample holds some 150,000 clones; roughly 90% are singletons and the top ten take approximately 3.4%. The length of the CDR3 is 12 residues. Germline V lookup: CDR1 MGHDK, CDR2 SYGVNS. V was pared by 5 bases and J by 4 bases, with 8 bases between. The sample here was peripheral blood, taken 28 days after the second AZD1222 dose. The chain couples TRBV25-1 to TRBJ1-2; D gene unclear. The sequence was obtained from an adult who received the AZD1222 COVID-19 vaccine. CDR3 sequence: CASSQDGYGYTF. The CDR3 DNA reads TGTGCCAGCAGTCAAGACGGCTATGGCTACACCTTC.